This is a list of T cell receptor beta chains from one sample in a study of T cell changes during pregnancy in multiple sclerosis. Profiled with immunoSEQ multiplex PCR; TCRdb holds only in-frame clones, not every one. The sample has around 52,000 clones; about 87% are singletons. The sequenced sample consisted of peripheral blood from another person, used as feeder cells. The receptors shown here come from a human donor whose cells served as feeder cells for cultures in a pregnancy study. The CDR3 runs from the conserved cysteine through the conserved F or W. Each record gives: D gene, J gene, CDR3 length, V gene, clone size, CDR3 DNA, CDR3 protein. A D gene is named only where the DNA matches it firmly. Rows may omit the clone size; those that give it use once, few, many or a size class.

D: NA; J: TRBJ1-4; length: 13; V: TRBV7-2; size: NA; DNA: TGTGCCAGCAGCCCCACAGCTAATGAAAAACTGTTTTTT; CDR3: CASSPTANEKLFF
D: NA; J: TRBJ1-3; length: 15; V: TRBV11-2; size: NA; DNA: TGTGCCAGCAGCTCCACCCGGACGGGCGGAAACACCATATATTTT; CDR3: CASSSTRTGGNTIYF
D: NA; J: TRBJ1-1; length: 14; V: TRBV27; size: NA; DNA: TGTGCCAGCAGTTTATCAAACCCGAACACTGAAGCTTTCTTT; CDR3: CASSLSNPNTEAFF
D: NA; J: TRBJ2-7; length: 14; V: TRBV6-5; size: NA; DNA: TGTGCCAGCAGGGCCCGGGACATCACCTACGAGCAGTACTTC; CDR3: CASRARDITYEQYF
D: NA; J: TRBJ1-1; length: 16; V: TRBV7-9; size: NA; DNA: TGTGCCAGCAGCTTGGATATGGGGATTATGAACACTGAAGCTTTCTTT; CDR3: CASSLDMGIMNTEAFF
D: NA; J: TRBJ1-3; length: 13; V: TRBV7-9; size: NA; DNA: TGTGCCAGCAGCGGAGACTCGCGAAACACCATATATTTT; CDR3: CASSGDSRNTIYF
D: TRBD2; J: TRBJ2-5; length: 14; V: TRBV9; size: NA; DNA: TGTGCCAGCAGCGTAGGAATAGCGGGGGAGACCCAGTACTTC; CDR3: CASSVGIAGETQYF
D: TRBD2; J: TRBJ2-7; length: 16; V: TRBV5-8; size: NA; DNA: TGTGCCAGCAGCCGTGCTAGCGGGAGGGGAAAATACGAGCAGTACTTC; CDR3: CASSRASGRGKYEQYF
D: TRBD2; J: TRBJ2-1; length: 14; V: TRBV9; size: NA; DNA: TGTGCCACCGAGACGGCCCCCTCGGGAGGTGAGCAGTTCTTC; CDR3: CATETAPSGGEQFF
D: NA; J: TRBJ2-2; length: 13; V: TRBV19; size: NA; DNA: TGTGCCAGTAGCCTTACCTTCACCGGGGAGCTGTTTTTT; CDR3: CASSLTFTGELFF
D: NA; J: TRBJ1-1; length: 15; V: TRBV4-1; size: few; DNA: TGCGCCAGCAGCACGGGACACCCTATGAACACTGAAGCTTTCTTT; CDR3: CASSTGHPMNTEAFF
D: NA; J: TRBJ2-7; length: 15; V: TRBV7-2; size: NA; DNA: TGTGCCAGCAGCTTCGGACAGCCACAGACCTACGAGCAGTACTTC; CDR3: CASSFGQPQTYEQYF
D: NA; J: TRBJ2-3; length: 14; V: TRBV10-3; size: NA; DNA: TGTGCCATCAGGGAGGGTGGAGGCGCAGATACGCAGTATTTT; CDR3: CAIREGGGADTQYF
D: TRBD2; J: TRBJ2-7; length: 14; V: TRBV30; size: NA; DNA: TGTGCCTGGAGTCTAGCGGGAGTTGCCTACGAGCAGTACTTC; CDR3: CAWSLAGVAYEQYF
D: NA; J: TRBJ1-5; length: 14; V: TRBV6-6; size: NA; DNA: TGTGCCAGCTCTACCGGGGCAGGAAATCAGCCCCAGCATTTT; CDR3: CASSTGAGNQPQHF
D: NA; J: TRBJ2-7; length: 15; V: TRBV5-1; size: NA; DNA: TGCGCCAGCAGCTTGGTGGCAGGGAACGCCTACGAGCAGTACTTC; CDR3: CASSLVAGNAYEQYF
D: TRBD1; J: TRBJ1-1; length: 14; V: TRBV6-1; size: NA; DNA: TGTGCCAGCAGTGGTCACAGGGGAGACACTGAAGCTTTCTTT; CDR3: CASSGHRGDTEAFF
D: TRBD2; J: TRBJ2-5; length: 15; V: TRBV19; size: NA; DNA: TGTGCCAGTAGTATAGTAATCGGGGGGAAGGAGACCCAGTACTTC; CDR3: CASSIVIGGKETQYF
D: NA; J: TRBJ1-1; length: 14; V: TRBV30; size: NA; DNA: TGTGCCTGGAGTGGGTACACAAGGACGGGAAAAGCTTTCTTT; CDR3: CAWSGYTRTGKAFF
D: TRBD2; J: TRBJ2-1; length: 13; V: TRBV6-5; size: NA; DNA: TGTGCCAGCAGGACTAGCGGGAGGTCTGAGCAGTTCTTC; CDR3: CASRTSGRSEQFF